Presented here are 22 T cell receptor beta chains from one specimen sequenced in a study of blood T cell repertoires in COVID-19. Sequencing used immunoSEQ multiplex PCR; TCRdb keeps in-frame clones, though not all of them. In the table there are 120,000 or so clones, 77% of which are singletons. The specimen was peripheral blood. The origin of the receptors is a human donor in a cohort sampled during active COVID-19.

A single count supports this clone. The V call is TRBV19, the J call TRBJ2-1; TRBD2 aligns across 9 bases. The germline CDR1 and CDR2 sequences are LNHDA and SQIVND (reference sequence). J lost 0 bases, V lost 7 bases, and 13 bases had no gene match. This CDR3 region has 18 residues. In DNA form, the CDR3 reads TGTGCCAGTACTGCCCGTAGCGGGAGAGGGAGCTCCTACAATGAGCAGTTCTTC. Protein: CASTARSGRGSSYNEQFF.

This clone has a single count. J is TRBJ1-1 and V is TRBV23-1; D perhaps matches TRBD1 (6 bases). TRBV23-1 is an ORF for which the function is uncertain. V was shortened by 4 bases and J by 1 base, with 19 bases between the two germline ends. This CDR3 has 17 amino acids. CDR3 DNA sequence: TGCGCCAGCAGTCGAGGATCTGGAGGCAGGGGGAACACTGAAGCTTTCTTT. Translated, it gives CASSRGSGGRGNTEAFF.

The gene calls are TRBV5-4 and TRBJ2-5; 8 nucleotides match TRBD2. Looked up from germline, CDR1 is SGHNT and CDR2 is YYREEE (reference sequence). The CDR3 has 15 amino acids. V lost 3 bases and J lost 0; bases outside the gene matches: 4. The CDR3 bases are TGTGCCAGCAGCTCCCCAGCGGGGGACCAAGAGACCCAGTACTTC. Translation: CASSSPAGDQETQYF.

This clone was seen a few times. The chain combines TRBV24-1 with TRBJ1-6; 7 nucleotides match TRBD1. CDR1 and CDR2 (germline): KGHDR, SFDVKD. The V and J ends lost 4 bases and 9 bases, in that order; junction bases with no gene match: 5. This CDR3 contains 14 residues. The CDR3 loop is CATSEGTASSPLHF. In nucleotides, the CDR3 is TGTGCCACCAGTGAGGGGACAGCTTCTTCACCCCTCCACTTT.

The chain couples TRBV5-1 to TRBJ1-1, with D possibly being TRBD1 (5 bases). The germline V gene encodes CDR1 SGHRS and CDR2 YFSETQ. This CDR3 has 14 amino acids. V was clipped by 0 bases and J by 2 bases, with 8 bases between them. The CDR3 is CASSLEGRNTEAFF. The CDR3 DNA reads TGCGCCAGCAGCTTGGAGGGGCGAAACACTGAAGCTTTCTTT.

This clone was observed once. The J gene is TRBJ2-1, the V gene TRBV6-2 or TRBV6-3, with D tentatively TRBD2 (6 bases). Deletions cut 5 bases from V and 6 bases from J, with 8 bases between. The germline V gene encodes CDR1 MNHEY and CDR2 SVGEGT. This CDR3 is built from 12 residues. CDR3 residues: CASSGGSNEQFF. The CDR3, as DNA: TGTGCCAGCAGTGGAGGGAGCAATGAGCAGTTCTTC.

The chain has TRBV19 and TRBJ1-4; D remains unclear. Germline values: CDR1 LNHDA, CDR2 SQIVND (reference sequence). The CDR3 covers 14 residues. Trimming left V 2 bases short and J 0 bases short, with 4 bases between. This CDR3 is CASSILATNEKLFF. In DNA, the CDR3 is TGTGCCAGTAGTATACTTGCAACTAATGAAAAACTGTTTTTT.

With respect to this clone: At one boundary the junction diverges from the germline segment, which might be a read error. The chain is built from TRBV4-1 and TRBJ1-1; the D is unclear. The CDR3 spans 13 residues. CDR1 and CDR2 from the germline V gene are MGHRA and YSYEKL. CDR3 protein: CASSQGRNNEAFF. DNA of the CDR3: TGCGCCAGCAGCCAGGGGAGGAACAATGAAGCTTTCTTT.

The count of this clone is one. V and J are TRBV4-2 and TRBJ1-2; D gene uncertain. Germline V gene data show CDR1 as LGHNA and CDR2 as YNFKEQ. V lost 0 bases, J lost 4 bases, and 15 bases lay in between. This CDR3 comprises 16 residues. The CDR3 region is CASSQERSPEIYGYTF. CDR3 coding DNA: TGTGCCAGCAGCCAAGAACGGAGTCCGGAGATCTATGGCTACACCTTC.

This clone was detected only a few times. This rearrangement joins TRBV27 to TRBJ2-7, with a tentative D call TRBD1 (5 bases). V was cut by 5 bases and J by 5 bases, with 13 bases left in between. Germline V gives CDR1 MNHEY, CDR2 SMNVEV (reference sequence). The CDR3 sequence is 13 residues long. The CDR3 protein is CASSETVPHEQYF. CDR3 bases: TGTGCCAGCAGTGAGACAGTCCCCCACGAGCAGTACTTC.

This clone was seen only a few times. The chain is built from TRBV28 and TRBJ1-5; 7 bases align to TRBD1. There are 14 residues in the CDR3. V dropped 5 bases and J dropped 7; count of bases not matched to a gene: 8. CDR1 and CDR2 from the germline V gene are MDHEN and SYDVKM. CDR3: CASSLRGQRQPQHF. The CDR3 nucleotides read TGTGCCAGCAGTCTAAGGGGACAGCGGCAGCCCCAGCATTTT.

The chain has TRBV4-1 and TRBJ2-3; tentative D call: TRBD2 (5 bases). CDR3 size: 12 residues. Germline V CDR1 and CDR2: MGHRA, YSYEKL. V was trimmed by 3 bases and J by 6 bases, leaving 7 bases between them. The CDR3 DNA is TGCGCCAGCAGCCATACTAGGGATACGCAGTATTTT. Translation: CASSHTRDTQYF.

The chain recombines TRBV7-2 with TRBJ1-1; D possibly corresponds to TRBD1 (5 bases). The length of the CDR3 is 15 residues. V was pared by 2 bases and J by 5 bases, with 15 bases between. CDR1 and CDR2 from the germline V gene are SGHTA and FQGNSA. The CDR3 sequence is CASSLRVGVSTEAFF. CDR3 bases: TGTGCCAGCAGCTTAAGAGTAGGGGTGTCGACTGAAGCTTTCTTT.

The genes are TRBV7-9 and TRBJ1-1, with 12 positions matching TRBD1. With V trimmed by 6 bases and J by 2 bases, 4 bases remained unmatched. Germline-derived CDR1 and CDR2 are SEHNR and FQNEAQ (reference sequence). The CDR3 runs to 15 residues. The DNA of the CDR3 is TGTGCCAGCAGGGGACAGGGGGCTGGAAACACTGAAGCTTTCTTT. Translating gives CASRGQGAGNTEAFF.

The chain uses TRBV5-5 and TRBJ1-5; D is perhaps TRBD1 (5 bases). Trimming took off 9 bases at V and 5 bases at J, with 12 bases between the two ends. CDR1 and CDR2 from the germline V gene are SGHKS and YYEKEE (reference sequence). CDR3 size: 12 residues. The CDR3 protein is CATLWGDQPQHF. DNA for the CDR3: TGTGCCACCTTGTGGGGGGATCAGCCCCAGCATTTT.

This clone has a handful of counts. The rearrangement uses TRBV7-9 and TRBJ1-2, with D unclear. CDR1 is SEHNR, CDR2 FQNEAQ, per germline (reference sequence). V lost 1 base, J lost 4 bases, and 10 bases lay in between. The CDR3 totals 14 residues. The CDR3 DNA sequence: TGTGCCAGCAGCTTAGAAGGCAGGATCTATGGCTACACCTTC. Translating gives CASSLEGRIYGYTF.

This chain uses TRBV7-7 with TRBJ1-2, with no clear D. CDR1 is SSHAT, CDR2 FNYEAQ, per germline (reference sequence). Trimming stripped 11 bases from V and 2 bases from J, with 18 bases between. The CDR3 has 14 residues. CDR3 region: CAVGSPATNYGYTF. The CDR3, as DNA: TGTGCCGTGGGGAGCCCAGCTACCAACTATGGCTACACCTTC.

The chain couples TRBV5-1 to TRBJ2-7, with unresolved D. The CDR3 covers 16 residues. Looked up from germline, CDR1 is SGHRS and CDR2 is YFSETQ. V was shortened by 0 bases and J by 0 bases, with 13 bases between the two germline ends. The CDR3 sequence: CASSLAVSRDSYEQYF. The CDR3, as DNA: TGCGCCAGCAGCTTGGCGGTTAGCAGAGACTCCTACGAGCAGTACTTC.

This chain links TRBV30 with TRBJ1-3, with a weak D call TRBD1 (5 bases). Trimming pared 2 bases from V and 1 base from J, leaving 12 bases between. Germline CDR1 and CDR2: GTSNPN and SVGIG (reference sequence). The length of the CDR3 is 15 residues. The chain's CDR3 is CAWSFPRQSGNTIYF. The DNA of the CDR3 is TGTGCCTGGAGTTTCCCCCGACAGTCTGGAAACACCATATATTTT.

The chain is built from TRBV27 and TRBJ1-5; no reliable D call. Trimming pared 10 bases from V and 2 bases from J, leaving 15 bases between. CDR3 length: 14 amino acids. Per the germline V gene, CDR1 is MNHEY and CDR2 is SMNVEV (reference sequence). CDR3 sequence reads: CATGSGWGNQPQHF. The CDR3 region has the DNA TGTGCCACCGGGAGTGGTTGGGGCAATCAGCCCCAGCATTTT.

The rearrangement links TRBV2 to TRBJ2-7; possibly TRBD2 for D (6 bases). The V gene lost 1 base and the J gene lost 5 bases, with 12 bases spanning the gap. The CDR3 is 14 amino acids. Per germline, CDR1 SNHLY and CDR2 FYNNEI. The CDR3 region is CASSEGREADEQYF. The CDR3 coding sequence is TGTGCCAGCAGTGAAGGCAGGGAGGCTGACGAGCAGTACTTC.

The chain combines TRBV27 with TRBJ2-1; tentatively, D is TRBD2 (6 bases). V lost 6 bases to trimming and J lost 5 bases, with 14 bases between them. Germline V gene lookup returns CDR1 MNHEY and CDR2 SMNVEV (reference sequence). This CDR3 has 14 amino acids. Written as DNA, the CDR3 is TGTGCCAGCAGGGGGAGGACTGTGGACAATGAGCAGTTCTTC. It is translated as CASRGRTVDNEQFF.